What follows are 4 T cell receptor beta chains derived from one specimen sequenced in a study of cytomegalovirus exposure and HLA in healthy donors. Clones were read by immunoSEQ multiplex PCR, and TCRdb kept only the in-frame ones, dropping some. The sample lists roughly 140,000 clones, 85% to 90% seen once, with 2.5% to 4% in the top ten. The sequencing sample was made of PBMCs. These receptor sequences come from a young woman in good health and CMV-seropositive.

The gene calls are TRBV7-8 and TRBJ1-1, with D possibly TRBD1 on 5 matching bases. Germline V gives CDR1 SGHVS, CDR2 FQNEAQ. Deletions cut 1 base from V and 3 bases from J, with 9 bases between. This CDR3 has 14 residues. The CDR3 spells CASSLGRGDTEAFF. The CDR3 DNA reads as TGTGCCAGCAGCTTAGGGCGGGGCGACACTGAAGCTTTCTTT.

This chain joins TRBV7-7 and TRBJ2-7, with a weak D call TRBD2 (6 bases). The CDR3 sequence is 14 residues long. V was clipped by 7 bases and J by 1 base, with 14 bases between them. CDR1 is SSHAT and CDR2 is FNYEAQ in the germline V gene (reference sequence). The CDR3 reads CASKPGVGSYEQYF. CDR3 bases: TGTGCCAGCAAGCCGGGGGTGGGATCCTACGAGCAGTACTTC.

The chain combines TRBV11-2 with TRBJ2-3; TRBD2 matches at 7 bases. This CDR3 is built from 14 residues. V dropped 3 bases and J dropped 8; count of bases not matched to a gene: 8. Germline V gives CDR1 SGHAT, CDR2 FQNNGV. The CDR3 region has the DNA TGTGCCAGCAGCTTCCGGACTAGGATAGGTACGCAGTATTTT. It encodes CASSFRTRIGTQYF.

The chain links TRBV27 to TRBJ2-7; D not certain. This CDR3 is built from 14 residues. V shed 6 bases and J shed 2 bases, with 14 bases lying between them. Germline V gene sequence: CDR1 MNHEY, CDR2 SMNVEV (reference sequence). The CDR3 spells CASREDFHTYEQYF. CDR3 nucleotide sequence: TGTGCCAGCAGGGAAGACTTCCACACCTACGAGCAGTACTTC.